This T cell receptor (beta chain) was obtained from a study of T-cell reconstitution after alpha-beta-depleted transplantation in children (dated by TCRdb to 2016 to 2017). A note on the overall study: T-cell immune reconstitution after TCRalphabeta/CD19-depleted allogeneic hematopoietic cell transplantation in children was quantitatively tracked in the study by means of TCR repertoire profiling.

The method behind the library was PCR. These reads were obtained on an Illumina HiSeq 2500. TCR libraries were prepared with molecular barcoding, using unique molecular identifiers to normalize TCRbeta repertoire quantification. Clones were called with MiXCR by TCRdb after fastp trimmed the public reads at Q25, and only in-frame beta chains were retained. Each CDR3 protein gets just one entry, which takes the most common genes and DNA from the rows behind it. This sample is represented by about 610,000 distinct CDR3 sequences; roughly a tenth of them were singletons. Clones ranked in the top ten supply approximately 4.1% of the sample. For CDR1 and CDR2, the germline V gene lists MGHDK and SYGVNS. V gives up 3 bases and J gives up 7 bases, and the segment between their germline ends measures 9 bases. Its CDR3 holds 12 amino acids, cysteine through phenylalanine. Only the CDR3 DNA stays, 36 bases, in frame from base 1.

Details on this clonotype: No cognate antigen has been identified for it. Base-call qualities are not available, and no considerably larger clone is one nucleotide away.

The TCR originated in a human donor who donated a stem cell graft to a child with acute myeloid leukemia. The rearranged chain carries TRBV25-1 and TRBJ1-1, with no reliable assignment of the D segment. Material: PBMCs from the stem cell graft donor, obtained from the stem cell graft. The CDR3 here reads CASSDFQLEAFF. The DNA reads TGTGCCAGCAGTGACTTCCAGCTTGAAGCTTTCTTT.